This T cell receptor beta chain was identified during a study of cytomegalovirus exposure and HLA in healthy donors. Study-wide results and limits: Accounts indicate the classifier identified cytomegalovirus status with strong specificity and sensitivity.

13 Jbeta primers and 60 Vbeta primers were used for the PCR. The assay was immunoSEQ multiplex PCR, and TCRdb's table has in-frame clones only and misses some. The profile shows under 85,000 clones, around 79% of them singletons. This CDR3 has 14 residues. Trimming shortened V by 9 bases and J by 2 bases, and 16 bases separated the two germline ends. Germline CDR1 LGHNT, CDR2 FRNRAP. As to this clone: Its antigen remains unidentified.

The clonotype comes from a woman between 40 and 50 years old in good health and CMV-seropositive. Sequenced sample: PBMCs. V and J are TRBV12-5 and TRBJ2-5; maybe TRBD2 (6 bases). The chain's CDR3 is CASGSGDPQETQYF. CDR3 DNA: TGTGCTAGCGGGTCGGGGGACCCACAAGAGACCCAGTACTTC. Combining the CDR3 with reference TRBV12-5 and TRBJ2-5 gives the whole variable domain DARVTQTPRHKVTEMGQEVTMRCQPILGHNTVFWYRQTMMQGLELLAYFRNRAPLDDSGMPKDRFSAEMPDATLATLKIQPSEPRDSAVYFCASGSGDPQETQYFGPGTRLLVL.